Shown below are 15 T cell receptor beta chains from a single sample sequenced in a study of cytomegalovirus exposure and HLA in healthy donors. Use of 60 Vbeta and 13 Jbeta primers characterized the PCR. The protocol was immunoSEQ multiplex PCR, while the TCRdb copy is restricted to in-frame clones and leaves out a portion. The sample lists around 150,000 clones; approximately 76% were seen once. Sequencing input: PBMCs. These receptors were collected from a female donor in good health and CMV-seronegative.

This chain's CDR3 is CASSLRGTAKLYEQYF. The CDR3 DNA sequence: TGTGCCAGCAGTTTACGCGGGACAGCGAAACTCTACGAGCAGTACTTC. This chain connects TRBV27 to TRBJ2-7; D might be TRBD1 (7 bases). The CDR3 contains 16 residues. Trimming cost V 2 bases and J 3 bases, with 17 bases left between them. Germline V gives CDR1 MNHEY, CDR2 SMNVEV (reference sequence).

The chain links TRBV5-1 to TRBJ2-2, with a tentative D call TRBD2 (5 bases). The germline CDR1 and CDR2 sequences are SGHRS and YFSETQ. Trimming pared 0 bases from V and 8 bases from J, leaving 11 bases between. This CDR3 comprises 14 residues. The CDR3, as DNA: TGCGCCAGCAGCTTGGACCAACCGGGAGGGGAGCTGTTTTTT. It encodes CASSLDQPGGELFF.

V usage is TRBV6-6 and J usage is TRBJ2-5; D possibly corresponds to TRBD2 (7 bases). The CDR3 runs 16 residues. V was pared by 11 bases and J by 2 bases, with 24 bases between. The germline gives CDR1 MNHNY, CDR2 SVGAGI (reference sequence). The CDR3 nucleotides read TGTGCCGGACGGGGGGCCGCGGGAGCGGGTCAAGAGACCCAGTACTTC. Encoded protein: CAGRGAAGAGQETQYF.

The V and J genes are TRBV25-1 and TRBJ2-6; perhaps TRBD2 as D (6 bases). The CDR3 has 16 residues. The V and J ends lost 3 bases and 4 bases respectively, with 13 bases between them. Germline CDR1 is MGHDK and CDR2 is SYGVNS. In nucleotides, the CDR3 is TGTGCCAGCAGTGACCGAGGAGGGCCCGGGGCCAACGTCCTGACTTTC. Its protein is CASSDRGGPGANVLTF.

The chain recombines TRBV5-1 with TRBJ2-2; D gene ambiguous. V lost 1 base and J lost 2, with 6 bases in between. The germline V gene encodes CDR1 SGHRS and CDR2 YFSETQ. The CDR3 loop spans 14 amino acids. CDR3 nucleotides: TGCGCCAGCAGCTTGTCCACTAACACCGGGGAGCTGTTTTTT. Its protein product is CASSLSTNTGELFF. The variable domain in full, completed from reference TRBV5-1 and TRBJ2-2, reads KAGVTQTPRYLIKTRGQQVTLSCSPISGHRSVSWYQQTPGQGLQFLFEYFSETQRNKGNFPGRFSGRQFSNSRSEMNVSTLELGDSALYLCASSLSTNTGELFFGEGSRLTVL.

The gene calls are TRBV5-1 and TRBJ2-7; 7 bases are shared with TRBD1. Germline values: CDR1 SGHRS, CDR2 YFSETQ. The junction had 9 bases not matched to a gene; V was cut back by 3 bases and J by 3 bases. The CDR3 has 15 amino acids. The CDR3 protein is CASSSSPAGGYEQYF. The CDR3 DNA reads TGCGCCAGCAGCTCCTCCCCGGCAGGGGGCTACGAGCAGTACTTC.

In its sample, this clone was seen once. This chain connects TRBV6-6 to TRBJ2-7; perhaps TRBD2 as D (5 bases). The CDR3 is made up of 13 amino acids. V lost 6 bases and J 0 bases, leaving 9 bases between the germline ends. Germline V gene lookup returns CDR1 MNHNY and CDR2 SVGAGI (reference sequence). The DNA of the CDR3 is TGTGCCAGCAGCCCGGACTTCTCCTACGAGCAGTACTTC. It translates to CASSPDFSYEQYF.

About this clone itself: At one end, the junction sequence differs from germline, possibly due to a read error. The genes are TRBV5-1 and TRBJ2-1; maybe TRBD2 (5 bases). This CDR3 region has 15 residues. CDR1 and CDR2 from the germline V gene are SGHRS and YFSETQ. The CDR3 sequence: CASSLADSSYNEQFF. In nucleotides, the CDR3 is TGCGCCAGCAGTTTGGCGGACTCCTCCTACAATGAGCAGTTCTTC.

The V and J genes are TRBV7-8 and TRBJ1-1, with TRBD1 identical over 7 bases. This CDR3 has 13 amino acids. Germline-derived CDR1 and CDR2 are SGHVS and FQNEAQ. The V and J ends lost 5 bases and 7 bases, in that order; junction bases with no gene match: 7. The chain's CDR3 is CASSLLTGFEAFF. CDR3 bases: TGTGCCAGCAGCCTCCTGACAGGGTTTGAAGCTTTCTTT.

A few counts support this clone. The chain uses TRBV2 and TRBJ2-7, with D perhaps matching TRBD1 (5 bases). Germline assignment: CDR1 SNHLY and CDR2 FYNNEI. Trimming cost V 2 bases and J 3 bases, with 5 bases left between them. This CDR3 comprises 12 residues. The CDR3 DNA follows: TGTGCCAGCAGTGAACAGGGCTACGAGCAGTACTTC. Translation: CASSEQGYEQYF.

V usage is TRBV10-3 and J usage is TRBJ2-3; TRBD1 matches 8 bases. The germline V gene has CDR1 ENHRY and CDR2 SYGVKD. The junction had 8 bases not matched to a gene; V was cut back by 0 bases and J by 6 bases. The CDR3 runs to 16 residues. CDR3 loop: CAISESFRGRDDTQYF. In DNA, the CDR3 is TGTGCCATCAGTGAGTCGTTCAGGGGGCGCGACGATACGCAGTATTTT.

The chain recombines TRBV7-2 with TRBJ2-2, with D possibly being TRBD1 (6 bases). The CDR3 extends over 14 amino acids. Germline V lookup: CDR1 SGHTA, CDR2 FQGNSA. Trimming pared 3 bases from V and 4 bases from J, leaving 9 bases between. The CDR3 loop reads CASSFRGPTGELFF. CDR3 DNA: TGTGCCAGCAGCTTCAGGGGTCCCACCGGGGAGCTGTTTTTT.

The rearrangement links TRBV2 to TRBJ1-5; perhaps TRBD1 as D (5 bases). Germline V gene lookup returns CDR1 SNHLY and CDR2 FYNNEI. CDR3 length equals 13 residues. Trimming removed 5 bases from V and 4 bases from J, with 9 bases in between. The CDR3 loop is CASSLDRNQPQHF. The DNA of the CDR3 is TGTGCCAGCAGTCTAGACAGAAATCAGCCCCAGCATTTT. Together with reference TRBV2 and TRBJ1-5, the CDR3 gives the full variable domain: EPEVTQTPSHQVTQMGQEVILRCVPISNHLYFYWYRQILGQKVEFLVSFYNNEISEKSEIFDDQFSVERPDGSNFTLKIRSTKLEDSAMYFCASSLDRNQPQHFGDGTRLSIL.

The CDR3: CASRPTGGASTDTQYF. In DNA, the CDR3 is TGTGCCAGCAGACCGACAGGGGGCGCAAGCACAGATACGCAGTATTTT. The chain joins TRBV5-4 to TRBJ2-3, with TRBD1 matching 10 bases. The CDR3 runs to 16 residues. The germline V gene encodes CDR1 SGHNT and CDR2 YYREEE (reference sequence). The V segment lost 5 bases and the J segment 0 bases; nucleotides outside the gene matches: 6.

The chain employs TRBV5-6 and TRBJ1-5, with TRBD1 matching over 9 bases. This CDR3 has 16 amino acids. CDR1 SGHDT and CDR2 YYEEEE come from the germline V gene. V gave up 0 bases and J gave up 2 bases; unmatched junction bases: 3. CDR3 loop: CASSLEGQGRNQPQHF. The CDR3 nucleotides read TGTGCCAGCAGCTTGGAAGGACAGGGGCGCAATCAGCCCCAGCATTTT.